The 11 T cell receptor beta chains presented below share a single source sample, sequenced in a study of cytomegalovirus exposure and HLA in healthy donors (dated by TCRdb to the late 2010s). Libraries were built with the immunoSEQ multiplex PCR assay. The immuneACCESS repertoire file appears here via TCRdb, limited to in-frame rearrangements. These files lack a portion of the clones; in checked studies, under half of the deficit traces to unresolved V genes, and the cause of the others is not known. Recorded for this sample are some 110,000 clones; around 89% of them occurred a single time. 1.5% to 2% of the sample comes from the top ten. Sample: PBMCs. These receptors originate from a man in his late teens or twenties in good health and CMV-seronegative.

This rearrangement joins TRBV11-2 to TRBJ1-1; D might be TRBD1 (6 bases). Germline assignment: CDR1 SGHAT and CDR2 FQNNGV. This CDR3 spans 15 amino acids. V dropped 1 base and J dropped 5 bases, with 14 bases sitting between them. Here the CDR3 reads CASSLASTGTTEAFF. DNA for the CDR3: TGTGCCAGCAGCTTAGCTAGTACAGGGACAACTGAAGCTTTCTTT. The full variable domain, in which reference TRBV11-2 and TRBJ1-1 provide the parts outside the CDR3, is EAGVAQSPRYKIIEKRQSVAFWCNPISGHATLYWYQQILGQGPKLLIQFQNNGVVDDSQLPKDRFSAERLKGVDSTLKIQPAKLEDSAVYLCASSLASTGTTEAFFGQGTRLTVV.

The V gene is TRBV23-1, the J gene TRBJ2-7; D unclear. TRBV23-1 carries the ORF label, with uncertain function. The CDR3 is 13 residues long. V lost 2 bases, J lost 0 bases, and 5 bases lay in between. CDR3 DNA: TGCGCCAGCAGTCAAGACAACTCCTACGAGCAGTACTTC. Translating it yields CASSQDNSYEQYF.

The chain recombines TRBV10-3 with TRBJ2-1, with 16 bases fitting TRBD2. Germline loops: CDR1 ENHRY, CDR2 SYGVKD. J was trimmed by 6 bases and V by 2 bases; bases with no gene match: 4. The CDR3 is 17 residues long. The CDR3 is CAISETGTSGRGNEQFF. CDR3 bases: TGTGCCATCAGTGAGACAGGGACTAGCGGGAGGGGCAATGAGCAGTTCTTC.

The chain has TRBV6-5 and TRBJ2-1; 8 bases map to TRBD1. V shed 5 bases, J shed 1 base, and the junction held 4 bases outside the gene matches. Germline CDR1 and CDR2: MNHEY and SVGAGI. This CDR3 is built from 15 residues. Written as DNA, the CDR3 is TGTGCCAGCAGTCTGACAGGGGTATCCTACAATGAGCAGTTCTTC. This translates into CASSLTGVSYNEQFF.

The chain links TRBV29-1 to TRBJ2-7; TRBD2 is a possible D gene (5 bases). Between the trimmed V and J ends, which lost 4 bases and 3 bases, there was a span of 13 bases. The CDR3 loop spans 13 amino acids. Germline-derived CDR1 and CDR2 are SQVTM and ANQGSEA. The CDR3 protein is CSVVWETGYEQYF. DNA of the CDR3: TGCAGCGTTGTTTGGGAGACGGGCTACGAGCAGTACTTC.

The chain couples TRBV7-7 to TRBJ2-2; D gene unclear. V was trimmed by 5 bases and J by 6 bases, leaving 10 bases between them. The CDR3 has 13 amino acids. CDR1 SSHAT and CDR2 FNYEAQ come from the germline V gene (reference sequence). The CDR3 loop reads CASSALRPGELFF. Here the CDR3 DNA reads TGTGCCAGCAGCGCCTTGAGGCCCGGGGAGCTGTTTTTT.

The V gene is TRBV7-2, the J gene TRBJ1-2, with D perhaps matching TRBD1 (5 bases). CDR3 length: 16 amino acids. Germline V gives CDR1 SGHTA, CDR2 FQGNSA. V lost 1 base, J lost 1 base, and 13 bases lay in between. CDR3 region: CASSLVVDSYNYGYTF. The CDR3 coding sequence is TGTGCCAGCAGCTTAGTGGTAGACAGCTATAACTATGGCTACACCTTC.

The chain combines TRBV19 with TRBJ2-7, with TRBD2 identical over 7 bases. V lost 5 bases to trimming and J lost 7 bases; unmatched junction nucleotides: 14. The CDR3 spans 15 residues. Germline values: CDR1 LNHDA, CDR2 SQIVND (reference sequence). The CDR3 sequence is CASSALREGLREQYF. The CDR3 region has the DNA TGTGCCAGTAGTGCGTTAAGGGAGGGCTTGAGGGAGCAGTACTTC.

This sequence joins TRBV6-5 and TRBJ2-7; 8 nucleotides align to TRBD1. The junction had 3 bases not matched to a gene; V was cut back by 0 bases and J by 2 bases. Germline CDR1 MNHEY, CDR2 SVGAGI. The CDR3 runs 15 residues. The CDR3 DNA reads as TGTGCCAGCAGTTACTCGATACAGGGGGCCTACGAGCAGTACTTC. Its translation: CASSYSIQGAYEQYF.

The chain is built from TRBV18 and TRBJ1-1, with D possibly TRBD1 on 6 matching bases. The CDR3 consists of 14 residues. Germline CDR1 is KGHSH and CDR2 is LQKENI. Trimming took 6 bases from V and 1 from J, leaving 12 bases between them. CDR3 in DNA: TGTGCCAGCTCTTCGTACAGGGAGAACACTGAAGCTTTCTTT. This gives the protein CASSSYRENTEAFF.

The DNA for the CDR3 is TGCAGCGCCGGGCGGACTTCCAGTGGGACCCAGTACTTC. Translation: CSAGRTSSGTQYF. This rearrangement joins TRBV29-1 to TRBJ2-5; D is possibly TRBD2 (5 bases). Germline values: CDR1 SQVTM, CDR2 ANQGSEA. The V end was cut by 7 bases, the J end by 7 bases, with 19 bases between. CDR3 length: 13 amino acids.